This T cell receptor beta chain is drawn from a study of post-analysis software for immune sequencing data. General observations from the study: People with multiple sclerosis had a significantly lower normalized Chao1 diversity than controls did. A few TRBV segments, TRBV5-6, TRBV5-1 and TRBV20-1 among them, were found more frequent in patients than controls.

Unique molecular identifiers were present in the TCR beta cDNA libraries. TCRdb reprocessed the PCR reads via MiXCR and lists one record per CDR3 protein. The sample contains roughly 400,000 distinct CDR3 sequences, approximately 38% of which appear only once. Germline CDR1 is MDHEN and CDR2 is SYDVKM. V was pared by 8 bases and J by 5 bases, with 25 bases between. CDR3 length: 16 residues. Details on this clonotype: The target antigen is unknown.

The rearrangement joins TRBV28 to TRBJ2-7; possibly TRBD2 for D (5 bases). The sequencing sample was made of blood. The sequence derives from a girl aged 2 to 10 with multiple sclerosis. CDR3 residues: CASHVTSGQPRDEQYF. CDR3 DNA: TGTGCCAGCCATGTGACGAGCGGTCAGCCGAGGGACGAGCAGTACTTC.